Each of the 18 T cell receptor beta chains below was sequenced from the same sample in a study of T-cell reconstitution after alpha-beta-depleted transplantation in children. As it was prepared, the TCRbeta library received unique molecular identifiers. TCRdb used MiXCR to reprocess the PCR reads, holding one entry per CDR3 protein. The top ten clones hold about 2% of a sample with around 440,000 distinct CDR3 sequences, more than 9% of them seen once. Sequencing used PBMCs, obtained before TCRalphabeta/CD19-depleted stem cell transplant. These receptors were obtained from a child aged 2 to 15 with inherited bone marrow failure, due to receive a stem cell transplant.

This clonotype was counted ten times or more. The rearrangement joins TRBV5-6 to TRBJ1-6, with no clear D. Germline V gives CDR1 SGHDT, CDR2 YYEEEE. Trimming stripped 4 bases from V and 14 bases from J, with 16 bases between. The CDR3 covers 13 residues. The CDR3 loop is CASSPSAAETLHF. The CDR3 DNA follows: TGTGCCAGCAGCCCGTCGGCGGCGGAGACCCTCCACTTT.

This clonotype was recorded at least ten times. The genes are TRBV7-9 and TRBJ2-1; 10 bases agree with TRBD2. In germline, CDR1 is SEHNR, CDR2 FQNEAQ (reference sequence). The CDR3 totals 16 residues. J gave up 4 bases and V 4 bases, and 7 bases lay outside the gene matches. The CDR3 nucleotides are TGTGCCAGCAGCTCTCCGACTAGCGGGCATTACAATGAGCAGTTCTTC. Translation: CASSSPTSGHYNEQFF.

This clonotype was counted ten times or more. The chain employs TRBV20-1 and TRBJ2-1; 7 bases map to TRBD2. Germline values: CDR1 DFQATT, CDR2 SNEGSKA (reference sequence). CDR3 length: 15 amino acids. V shed 5 bases and J 1 base; nucleotides not matched to a gene: 8. The CDR3 sequence: CSARSRTSSYNEQFF. The DNA of the CDR3 is TGCAGTGCTCGCTCTCGGACTAGTTCCTACAATGAGCAGTTCTTC.

This clonotype was detected many times. The chain combines TRBV14 with TRBJ2-7; D could derive from TRBD1 or TRBD2 (5 bases each). Germline assignment: CDR1 SGHDN and CDR2 FVKESK. This CDR3 comprises 13 residues. V gave up 4 bases and J gave up 4 bases, with 11 bases separating them. CDR3 sequence (DNA): TGTGCCAGCAGCCGCGGTGGGGGTTACGAGCAGTACTTC. Its protein product is CASSRGGGYEQYF. Drawing the rest from reference TRBV14 and TRBJ2-7, the complete variable domain is EAGVTQFPSHSVIEKGQTVTLRCDPISGHDNLYWYRRVMGKEIKFLLHFVKESKQDESGMPNNRFLAERTGGTYSTLKVQPAELEDSGVYFCASSRGGGYEQYFGPGTRLTVT.

The table lists this clonotype with many counts. The J gene is TRBJ2-1, the V gene TRBV7-9, with 11 bases that match TRBD2. This CDR3 spans 15 amino acids. CDR1 and CDR2 (germline): SEHNR, FQNEAQ (reference sequence). The J segment lost 5 bases and the V segment lost 5 bases, leaving 5 bases of the junction unmatched. CDR3 sequence reads: CASSAPLAGDNEQFF. The CDR3 DNA is TGTGCCAGCAGCGCACCACTAGCGGGAGACAATGAGCAGTTCTTC.

This clonotype was seen many times. The V and J genes are TRBV10-1 and TRBJ2-1; D might be TRBD1 (5 bases). Germline values: CDR1 WNHNN, CDR2 SYGVQD (reference sequence). The CDR3 is 12 residues long. V lost 6 bases to trimming and J lost 9 bases, with 12 bases between them. The CDR3 region has the DNA TGCGCCAGCAGCGATATTAGGGGTGAGCAGTTCTTC. Amino acid sequence: CASSDIRGEQFF.

This clonotype has at least ten counts. This sequence joins TRBV29-1 and TRBJ2-6; possible D gene TRBD1, 6 bases. V lost 7 bases, J lost 4 bases, and 11 bases lay in between. Per the germline V gene, CDR1 is SQVTM and CDR2 is ANQGSEA. This CDR3 is 13 amino acids long. For the CDR3, the DNA is TGCAGCGCCAGGGGCGGGGGGGCCAACGTCCTGACTTTC. Translated, it gives CSARGGGANVLTF.

This clonotype was seen at least ten times. The CDR3 bases are TGTGCCAGCAGTTCGCTGATCGGCCCATACGAGCAGTACTTC. This sequence encodes CASSSLIGPYEQYF. The rearrangement joins TRBV27 to TRBJ2-7; D remains unclear. Trimming removed 4 bases from V and 4 bases from J, with 14 bases in between. Germline assignment: CDR1 MNHEY and CDR2 SMNVEV (reference sequence). This CDR3 is 14 amino acids long.

In this sample, this clonotype turned up many times. V usage is TRBV5-1 and J usage is TRBJ1-5; D is unresolved. V dropped 4 bases and J dropped 7 bases, with 12 bases sitting between them. The length of the CDR3 is 13 residues. Germline V gene data show CDR1 as SGHRS and CDR2 as YFSETQ. The CDR3 region is CASSLAVLQPQHF. The CDR3 nucleotides are TGCGCCAGCAGCCTGGCTGTTCTACAGCCCCAGCATTTT.

This chain joins TRBV20-1 and TRBJ2-7, with 8 bases fitting TRBD2. The ends lost 4 bases at V and 5 bases at J; junction bases unmatched: 4. The CDR3 is 12 amino acids. CDR1 and CDR2 (germline): DFQATT, SNEGSKA (reference sequence). The CDR3 protein is CSAIRAGDEQYF. The CDR3 region has the DNA TGCAGTGCTATTCGAGCGGGAGACGAGCAGTACTTC.

This clonotype was detected many times. The chain uses TRBV20-1 and TRBJ2-7; D might be TRBD2 (5 bases). Trimming shortened V by 3 bases and J by 6 bases, and 15 bases separated the two germline ends. Germline V gives CDR1 DFQATT, CDR2 SNEGSKA (reference sequence). The CDR3 is made up of 13 amino acids. The CDR3 reads CSASHGMRFEQYF. Written as DNA, the CDR3 is TGCAGTGCTAGCCACGGGATGCGTTTCGAGCAGTACTTC.

This clonotype was observed many times. The chain joins TRBV20-1 to TRBJ1-2; D is unclear. The CDR3 consists of 10 residues. The V and J ends lost 3 bases and 11 bases respectively, with 10 bases between them. Per the germline V gene, CDR1 is DFQATT and CDR2 is SNEGSKA (reference sequence). The CDR3 DNA is TGCAGTGCTAGTGAGGACTCGTACACCTTC. As protein: CSASEDSYTF.

This clonotype was seen at least ten times. The chain recombines TRBV28 with TRBJ2-6; TRBD2 agrees at 8 bases. V lost 2 bases, J lost 0 bases, and 12 bases stayed unmatched. This CDR3 is built from 20 residues. Per germline, CDR1 MDHEN and CDR2 SYDVKM. CDR3 sequence: CASSLPWTSRYPSGANVLTF. In DNA, the CDR3 is TGTGCCAGCAGTTTACCATGGACTAGCCGTTACCCCTCTGGGGCCAACGTCCTGACTTTC.

This clonotype was recorded at least ten times. The chain has TRBV6-5 and TRBJ2-7; tentative D call: TRBD2 (5 bases). Trimming stripped 8 bases from V and 6 bases from J, with 20 bases between. Germline CDR1 is MNHEY and CDR2 is SVGAGI. This CDR3 comprises 14 residues. CDR3 nucleotide sequence: TGTGCCAGCCGGACTTTAGCCCTACGGGGCGAGCAGTACTTC. Protein product: CASRTLALRGEQYF.

Only a few counts were recorded for this clonotype. The DNA is left out, because the CDR3 cannot be placed on it with certainty; the CDR3 is given as TCRdb lists it. This chain's CDR3 is CASSVSLSPGSCFF. The rearrangement links TRBV9 to TRBJ2-2. The CDR3 is made up of 14 amino acids, end residues included. The V gene's germline CDR1 is SGDLS and CDR2 YYNGEE.

This clonotype was observed many times. The rearrangement joins TRBV30 to TRBJ2-1; D not resolved. Germline V gives CDR1 GTSNPN, CDR2 SVGIG (reference sequence). The CDR3 has 10 amino acids. V was cut by 0 bases and J by 8 bases, with 2 bases left in between. The CDR3 spells CAWSVDEQFF. CDR3 DNA: TGTGCCTGGAGTGTGGATGAGCAGTTCTTC.

The rearrangement joins TRBV20-1 to TRBJ2-5; perhaps D is TRBD1 or TRBD2 (6 bases each). Germline V gene data show CDR1 as DFQATT and CDR2 as SNEGSKA (reference sequence). There are 14 residues in the CDR3. Trimming pared 3 bases from V and 5 bases from J, leaving 16 bases between. This CDR3 reads CSASSWRGRETQYF. In DNA, the CDR3 is TGCAGTGCTAGCAGTTGGAGGGGGAGGGAGACCCAGTACTTC.

The chain recombines TRBV5-1 with TRBJ2-3; D is perhaps TRBD2 (5 bases). Per the germline V gene, CDR1 is SGHRS and CDR2 is YFSETQ. The CDR3 is made up of 15 amino acids. Between the trimmed V and J ends, which lost 0 bases and 1 base, there was a span of 9 bases. DNA for the CDR3: TGCGCCAGCAGCTTGGGCGAGGGAGGCACAGATACGCAGTATTTT. It translates to CASSLGEGGTDTQYF.